This record concerns one T cell receptor beta chain sequence. Its cognate antigen is unknown. 5'RACE template switching built TCR beta cDNA with unique molecular identifiers. TCRdb reanalyzed the 5' RACE reads and collapses them to one entry per CDR3 protein, without DNA. The sample has roughly 450,000 distinct CDR3 sequences, and its top ten clones hold 1.4%. CDR3 length: 16 residues. Germline lookup yields CDR1 SGHRS and CDR2 YFSETQ. The data were obtained in a study of T cells expressing NK-cell markers. At the level of the study: It was sorted CD3+CD56+NKG2C+, CD3+CD56+NKG2C- and CD3+CD56-NKG2C+ T cells that supplied the TCR beta repertoires. Study conclusions and caveats: Several donors had dominant NKG2C+ clonotypes that comprised about 1.0-7.0% of their CD8+ T cells.

This rearrangement joins TRBV5-1 to TRBJ2-5; with no DNA, the TCRdb D assignment of TRBD1 cannot be verified. The TCR comes from a woman aged 50 to 60 in good health. The sequencing input was blood T cells: a sorted CD56 or NKG2C T cell subset, CD4+ or CD8+ T cells, or bulk PBMC T cells (not recorded which). CDR3 in amino acids: CASSLATDPLQETQYF.